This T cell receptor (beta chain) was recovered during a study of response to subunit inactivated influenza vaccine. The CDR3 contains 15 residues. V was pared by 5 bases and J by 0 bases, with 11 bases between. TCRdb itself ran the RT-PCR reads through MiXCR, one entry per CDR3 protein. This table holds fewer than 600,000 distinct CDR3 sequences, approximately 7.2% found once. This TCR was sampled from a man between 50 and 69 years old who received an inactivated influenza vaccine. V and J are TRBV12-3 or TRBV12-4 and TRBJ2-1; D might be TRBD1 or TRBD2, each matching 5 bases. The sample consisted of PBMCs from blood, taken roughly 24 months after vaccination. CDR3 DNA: TGTGCCAGCAGTATACTAGGGGACTCCTACAATGAGCAGTTCTTC. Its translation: CASSILGDSYNEQFF.